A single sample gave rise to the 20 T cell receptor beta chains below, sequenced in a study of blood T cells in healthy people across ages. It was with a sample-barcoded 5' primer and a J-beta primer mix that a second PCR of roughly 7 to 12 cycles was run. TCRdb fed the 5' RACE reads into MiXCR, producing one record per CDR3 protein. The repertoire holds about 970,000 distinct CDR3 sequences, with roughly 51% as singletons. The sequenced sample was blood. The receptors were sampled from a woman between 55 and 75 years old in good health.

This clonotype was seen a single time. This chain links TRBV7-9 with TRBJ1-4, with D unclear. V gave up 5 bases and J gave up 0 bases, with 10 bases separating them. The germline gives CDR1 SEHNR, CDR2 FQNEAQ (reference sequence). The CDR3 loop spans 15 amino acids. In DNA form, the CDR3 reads TGTGCCAGCAGCCCATCCTGGACAACTAATGAAAAACTGTTTTTT. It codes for CASSPSWTTNEKLFF.

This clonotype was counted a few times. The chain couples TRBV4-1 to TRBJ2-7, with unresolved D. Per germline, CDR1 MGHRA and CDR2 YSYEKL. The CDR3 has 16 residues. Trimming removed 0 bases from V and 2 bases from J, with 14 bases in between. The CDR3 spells CASSQDPAKGTYEQYF. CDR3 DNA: TGCGCCAGCAGCCAAGATCCGGCGAAGGGAACCTACGAGCAGTACTTC.

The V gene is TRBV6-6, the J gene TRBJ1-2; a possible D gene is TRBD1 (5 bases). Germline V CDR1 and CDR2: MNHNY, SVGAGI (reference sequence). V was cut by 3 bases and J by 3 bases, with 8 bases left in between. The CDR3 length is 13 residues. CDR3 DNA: TGTGCCAGCAGTTATGGGGGAGACTATGGCTACACCTTC. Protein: CASSYGGDYGYTF.

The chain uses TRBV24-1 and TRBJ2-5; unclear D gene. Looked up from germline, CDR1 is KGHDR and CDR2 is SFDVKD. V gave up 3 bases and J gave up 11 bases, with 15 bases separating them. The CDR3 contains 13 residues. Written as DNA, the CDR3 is TGTGCCACCAGTGATCAAGGATGGGGTGAGCAGTACTTC. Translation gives CATSDQGWGEQYF.

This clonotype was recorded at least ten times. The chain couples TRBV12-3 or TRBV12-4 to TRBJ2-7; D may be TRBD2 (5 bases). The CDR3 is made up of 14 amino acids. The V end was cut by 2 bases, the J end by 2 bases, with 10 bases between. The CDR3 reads CASSLKHGTYEQYF. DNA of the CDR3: TGTGCCAGCAGTTTAAAACACGGGACCTACGAGCAGTACTTC.

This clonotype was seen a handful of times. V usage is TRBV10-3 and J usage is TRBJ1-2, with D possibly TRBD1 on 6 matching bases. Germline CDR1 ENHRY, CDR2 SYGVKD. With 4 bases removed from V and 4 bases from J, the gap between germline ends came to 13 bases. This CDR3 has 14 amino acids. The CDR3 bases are TGTGCCATCAGTGCGGGGGGCGAGGGCTATGGCTACACCTTC. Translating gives CAISAGGEGYGYTF.

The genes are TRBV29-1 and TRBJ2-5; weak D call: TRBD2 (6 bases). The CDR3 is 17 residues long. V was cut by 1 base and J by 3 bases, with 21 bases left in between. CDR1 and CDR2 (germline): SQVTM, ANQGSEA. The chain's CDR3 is CSVEGAKRATQKETQYF. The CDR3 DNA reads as TGCAGCGTTGAAGGGGCTAAGCGGGCCACCCAAAAAGAGACCCAGTACTTC.

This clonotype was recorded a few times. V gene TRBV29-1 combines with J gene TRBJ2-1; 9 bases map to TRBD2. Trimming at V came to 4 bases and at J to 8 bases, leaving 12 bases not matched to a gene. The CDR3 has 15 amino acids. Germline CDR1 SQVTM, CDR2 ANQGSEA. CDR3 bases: TGCAGCGTTGGCCTGGGCGGGAGGGCCGCGGATGAGCAGTTCTTC. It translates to CSVGLGGRAADEQFF.

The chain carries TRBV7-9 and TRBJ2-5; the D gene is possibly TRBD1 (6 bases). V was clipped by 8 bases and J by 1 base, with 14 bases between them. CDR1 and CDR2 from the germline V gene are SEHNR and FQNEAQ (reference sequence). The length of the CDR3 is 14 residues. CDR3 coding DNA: TGTGCCAGCGGATCTTACAGGGCCCAAGAGACCCAGTACTTC. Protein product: CASGSYRAQETQYF.

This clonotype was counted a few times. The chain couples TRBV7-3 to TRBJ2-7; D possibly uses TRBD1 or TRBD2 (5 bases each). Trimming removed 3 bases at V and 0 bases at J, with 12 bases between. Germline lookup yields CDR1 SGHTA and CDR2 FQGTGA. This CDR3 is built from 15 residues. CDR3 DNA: TGTGCCAGCAGCTTTTATCCAGGGAGCTCCTACGAGCAGTACTTC. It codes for CASSFYPGSSYEQYF.

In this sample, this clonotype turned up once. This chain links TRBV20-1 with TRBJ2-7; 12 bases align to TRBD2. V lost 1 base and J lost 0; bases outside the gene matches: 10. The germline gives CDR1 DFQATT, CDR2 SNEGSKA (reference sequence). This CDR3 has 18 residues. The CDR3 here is CSARGQTSGSTGSYEQYF. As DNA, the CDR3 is TGCAGTGCTAGAGGTCAGACTAGCGGGAGTACCGGCTCCTACGAGCAGTACTTC.

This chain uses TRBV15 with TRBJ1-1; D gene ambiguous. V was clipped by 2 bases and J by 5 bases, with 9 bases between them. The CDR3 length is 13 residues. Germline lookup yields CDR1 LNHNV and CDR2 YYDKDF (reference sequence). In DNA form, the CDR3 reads TGTGCCACCAGCAGAAAAATGGGGACTGAAGCTTTCTTT. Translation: CATSRKMGTEAFF.

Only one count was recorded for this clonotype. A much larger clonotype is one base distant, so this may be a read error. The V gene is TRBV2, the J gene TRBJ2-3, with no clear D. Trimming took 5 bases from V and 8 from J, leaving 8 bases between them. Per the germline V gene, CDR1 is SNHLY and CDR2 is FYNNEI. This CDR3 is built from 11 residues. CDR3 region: CASSYSSTQYF. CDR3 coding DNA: TGTGCCAGCAGTTACAGCAGTACGCAGTATTTT.

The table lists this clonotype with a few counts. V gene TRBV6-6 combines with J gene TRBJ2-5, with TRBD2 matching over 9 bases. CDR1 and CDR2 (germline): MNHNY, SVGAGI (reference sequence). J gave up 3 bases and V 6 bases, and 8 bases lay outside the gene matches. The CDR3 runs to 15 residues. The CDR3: CASRPPVAGEETQYF. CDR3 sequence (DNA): TGTGCCAGCAGACCTCCGGTAGCGGGAGAAGAGACCCAGTACTTC.

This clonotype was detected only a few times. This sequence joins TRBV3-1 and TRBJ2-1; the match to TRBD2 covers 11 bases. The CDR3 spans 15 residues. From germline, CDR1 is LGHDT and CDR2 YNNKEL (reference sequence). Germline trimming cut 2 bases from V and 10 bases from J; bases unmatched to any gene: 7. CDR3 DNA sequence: TGTGCCAGCAGCCAATTAGCGGGAGGGCCACGGGAGCAGTTCTTC. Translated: CASSQLAGGPREQFF.

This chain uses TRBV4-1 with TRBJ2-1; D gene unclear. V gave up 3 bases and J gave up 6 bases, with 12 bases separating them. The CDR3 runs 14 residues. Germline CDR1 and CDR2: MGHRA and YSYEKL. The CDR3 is CASSHLLALNEQFF. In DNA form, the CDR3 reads TGCGCCAGCAGCCACCTCCTGGCCCTCAATGAGCAGTTCTTC.

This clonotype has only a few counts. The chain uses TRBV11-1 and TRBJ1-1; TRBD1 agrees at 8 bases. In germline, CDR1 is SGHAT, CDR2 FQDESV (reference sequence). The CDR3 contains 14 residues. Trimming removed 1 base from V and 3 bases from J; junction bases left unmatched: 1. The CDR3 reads CASSLGTGYTEAFF. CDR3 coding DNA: TGTGCCAGCAGCTTAGGGACAGGGTACACTGAAGCTTTCTTT.

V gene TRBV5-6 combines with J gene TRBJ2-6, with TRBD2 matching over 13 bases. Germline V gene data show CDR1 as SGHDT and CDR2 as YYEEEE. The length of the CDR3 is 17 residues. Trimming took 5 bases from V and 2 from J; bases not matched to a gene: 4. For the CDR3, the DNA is TGTGCCAGCAGGAGACTAGCGGGAGGTACTGGGGCCAACGTCCTGACTTTC. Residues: CASRRLAGGTGANVLTF.

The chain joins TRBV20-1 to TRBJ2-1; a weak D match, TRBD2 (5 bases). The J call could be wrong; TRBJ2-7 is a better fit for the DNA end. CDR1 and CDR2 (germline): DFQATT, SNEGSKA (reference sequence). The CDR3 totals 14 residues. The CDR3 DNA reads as TGCAGTGCCCCGGAGGACCTCTCCTACAATGAGCAGTACTTC. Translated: CSAPEDLSYNEQYF.

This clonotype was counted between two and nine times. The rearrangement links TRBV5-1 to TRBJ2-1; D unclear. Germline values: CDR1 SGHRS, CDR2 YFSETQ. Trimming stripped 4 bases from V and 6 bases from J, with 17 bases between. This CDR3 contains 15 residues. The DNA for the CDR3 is TGCGCCAGCAGCATGGGGTCGGGTGTCGGCAATGAGCAGTTCTTC. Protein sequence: CASSMGSGVGNEQFF.